This T cell receptor beta chain stems from a study of blood T cells in healthy people across ages. Study as a whole: Per every two T cells, about one barcoded beta molecule was captured by template switching.

With a J-beta primer mix and a sample-barcoded 5' primer, a second PCR ran about 6 to 11 cycles. TCRdb re-called the 5' RACE reads through MiXCR, storing one row per CDR3 protein. The table includes 750,000 or so distinct CDR3 sequences, 20% to 30% detected once. Germline CDR1 LGHDT, CDR2 YNNKEL (reference sequence). The CDR3 runs to 17 residues. The J segment lost 7 bases and the V segment lost 4 bases, leaving 14 bases of the junction unmatched. In addition, the sample was reused for a study of T cells of mothers and their children.

Sequencing was done on a sample of blood. The V gene is TRBV3-1, the J gene TRBJ2-4, with 9 bases matching TRBD2. This receptor was identified in a boy younger than 18 in good health. The CDR3 protein is CASSPQGSGSPLNIQYF. The CDR3 DNA is TGTGCCAGCAGCCCCCAGGGTAGCGGGAGTCCGTTGAACATTCAGTACTTC.